This TCR beta chain was retrieved from a study of T-cell memory formation after mild COVID-19. Study-wide background: Most TCR clusters belonged to a single donor. Findings and limits, study-wide: Contracting CD8+ clones were enriched in EMRA, CD4+ mainly in CM and EM. Clones contracting over day 15 to 85 were CD4/CD8 balanced, with later expanders leaning CD4+.

This clonotype showed up just a few times. Its antigen is unknown. Germline V gives CDR1 LGHDT, CDR2 YNNKEL (reference sequence). V was shortened by 4 bases and J by 7 bases, with 14 bases between the two germline ends. The CDR3 length is 14 residues. Barcoded TCR alpha and TCR beta cDNA libraries with UMIs came from 5'RACE using constant-segment primers. Using its own MiXCR run on the 5' RACE reads, TCRdb lists one record per CDR3 protein. The sample holds a few hundred thousand distinct CDR3 sequences, approximately 29% seen once. This sequence joins TRBV3-1 and TRBJ2-1; a weak D match, TRBD2 (5 bases). The clonotype was recovered from an adult woman who had mild COVID-19 (a few samples of this study predate the infection). Cell type and time point are not known. The material sequenced was PBMCs or a T cell subset sorted from them (not recorded which). The CDR3 region has the DNA TGTGCCAGCAGCCCCGGACTGTTATTGAATGAGCAGTTCTTC. Its translation: CASSPGLLLNEQFF.